In its sample, the clone carrying this T cell receptor beta chain was seen many times. Every patient was untreated before thyroid surgery. This sample is part of a study of metastatic and nonmetastatic thyroid tumors. Using MiXCR, TCRdb re-called clones from the PCR reads. Here the sample spans over 25,000 clones, over 15% being singletons. The sequenced sample consisted of blood. This receptor was taken from a female donor with papillary thyroid cancer or a benign thyroid nodule (not recorded which). Some clones in this sample may be carry-over from other donors' samples.

The CDR3 nucleotides read TGTGCCACCGCGGGGGCGGGCTACGAGCAGTACTTC. This codes for CATAGAGYEQYF. The gene calls are TRBV28 and TRBJ2-7, with D perhaps matching TRBD2 (7 bases). The CDR3 extends over 12 amino acids. V was clipped by 10 bases and J by 3 bases, with 13 bases between them. The germline V gene encodes CDR1 MDHEN and CDR2 SYDVKM. The variable domain in full, completed from reference TRBV28 and TRBJ2-7, reads DVKVTQSSRYLVKRTGEKVFLECVQDMDHENMFWYRQDPGLGLRLIYFSYDVKMKEKGDIPEGYSVSREKKERFSLILESASTNQTSMYLCATAGAGYEQYFGPGTRLTVT.